This is a list of T cell receptor beta chains from one sample in a study of shared clonotypes between healthy human individuals. Profiling relied on immunoSEQ multiplex PCR, and the TCRdb table lists in-frame clones only, not all of them. The data contain a few million clones, more than 80% of them singletons. Sample: naive CD4+ T cells from PBMCs. The receptor set was obtained from a man younger than 30 in good health. Some clones in this sample may be carry-over from other donors' samples. Each CDR3 is given with its conserved first and last residue. The D gene is left open where the match is weak.

v_gene	d_gene	j_gene	CDR3aa	CDR3nt
TRBV5-4	.	TRBJ2-1	CASSPGGRAYNEQFF	TGTGCCAGCAGCCCGGGCGGGCGAGCCTACAATGAGCAGTTCTTC
TRBV7-9	.	TRBJ1-4	CASSLGWGLNEKLFF	TGTGCCAGCAGCTTAGGATGGGGGCTTAATGAAAAACTGTTTTTT
TRBV2	.	TRBJ1-4	CASSVFGAPSQEKLFF	TGTGCCAGCAGTGTTTTTGGAGCTCCCTCACAAGAAAAACTGTTTTTT
TRBV7-3	TRBD2	TRBJ2-1	CASSPRASGGYNEQFF	TGTGCCAGCAGCCCTCGAGCTAGCGGGGGCTACAATGAGCAGTTCTTC
TRBV25-1	.	TRBJ2-3	CASSGEDTQYF	TGTGCCAGCAGTGGGGAAGATACGCAGTATTTT
TRBV21-1	.	TRBJ1-3	CASSKGEEASSGNTIYF	TGTGCCAGCAGCAAAGGGGAGGAGGCCAGCTCTGGAAACACCATATATTTT
TRBV25-1	TRBD1	TRBJ1-1	CASSELAGGLPTEAFF	TGTGCCAGCAGTGAATTGGCAGGGGGCCTGCCCACTGAAGCTTTCTTT
TRBV5-1	.	TRBJ1-3	CASSLSTYPGNTIYF	TGCGCCAGCAGCTTGTCGACTTACCCTGGAAACACCATATATTTT
TRBV5-8	TRBD2	TRBJ2-7	CASSLGKRLAASYEQYF	TGTGCCAGCAGCTTGGGTAAGAGACTAGCGGCCTCCTACGAGCAGTACTTC
TRBV27	.	TRBJ2-3	CASSLWGSGRLGRGTDTQYF	TGTGCCAGCAGTTTATGGGGGTCGGGGAGATTGGGGAGAGGCACAGATACGCAGTATTTT
TRBV11-3	TRBD1	TRBJ2-1	CASSPGQGTYNEQFF	TGTGCCAGCAGCCCTGGACAGGGAACCTACAATGAGCAGTTCTTC